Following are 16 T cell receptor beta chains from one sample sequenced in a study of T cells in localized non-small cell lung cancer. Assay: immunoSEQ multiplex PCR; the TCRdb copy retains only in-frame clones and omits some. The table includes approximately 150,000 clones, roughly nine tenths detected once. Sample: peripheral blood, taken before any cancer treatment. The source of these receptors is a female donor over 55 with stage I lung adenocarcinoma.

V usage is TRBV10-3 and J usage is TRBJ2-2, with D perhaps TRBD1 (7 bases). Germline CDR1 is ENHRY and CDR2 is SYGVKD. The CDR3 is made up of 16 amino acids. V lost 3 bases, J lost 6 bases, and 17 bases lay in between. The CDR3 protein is CAISDPEGAHPGELFF. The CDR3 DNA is TGTGCCATCAGTGACCCGGAGGGGGCGCATCCCGGGGAGCTGTTTTTT.

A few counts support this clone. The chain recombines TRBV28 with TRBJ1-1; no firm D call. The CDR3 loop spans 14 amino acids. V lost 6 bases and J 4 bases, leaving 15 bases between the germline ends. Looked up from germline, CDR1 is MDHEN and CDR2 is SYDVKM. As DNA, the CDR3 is TGTGCCAGCAGGTTACTAAATACCGGCACTGAAGCTTTCTTT. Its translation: CASRLLNTGTEAFF.

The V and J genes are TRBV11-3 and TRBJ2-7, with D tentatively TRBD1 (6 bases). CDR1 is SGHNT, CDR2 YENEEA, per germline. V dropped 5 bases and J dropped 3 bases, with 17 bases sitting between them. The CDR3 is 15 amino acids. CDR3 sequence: CASSTGTTANYEQYF. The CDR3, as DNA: TGTGCCAGCAGCACAGGGACGACAGCAAACTACGAGCAGTACTTC.

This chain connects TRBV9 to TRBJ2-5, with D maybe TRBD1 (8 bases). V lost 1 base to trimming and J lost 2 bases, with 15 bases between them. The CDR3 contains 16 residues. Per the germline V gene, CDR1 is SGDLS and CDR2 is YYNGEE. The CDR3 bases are TGTGCCAGCAGCGTAAGCGGGACAGGAACTCAAGAGACCCAGTACTTC. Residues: CASSVSGTGTQETQYF.

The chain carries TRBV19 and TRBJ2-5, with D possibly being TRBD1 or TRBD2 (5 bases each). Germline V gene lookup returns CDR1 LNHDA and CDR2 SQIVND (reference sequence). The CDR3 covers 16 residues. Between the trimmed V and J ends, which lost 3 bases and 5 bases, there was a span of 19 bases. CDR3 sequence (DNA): TGTGCCAGTAGTATTTCCGGGGCTACCAAGTGGGAGACCCAGTACTTC. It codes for CASSISGATKWETQYF.

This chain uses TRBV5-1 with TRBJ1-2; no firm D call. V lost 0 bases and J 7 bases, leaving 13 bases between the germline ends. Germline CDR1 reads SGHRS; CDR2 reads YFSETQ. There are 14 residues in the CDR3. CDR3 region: CASSLADRRSGYTF. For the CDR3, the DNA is TGCGCCAGCAGCTTGGCGGACCGACGGAGTGGCTACACCTTC.

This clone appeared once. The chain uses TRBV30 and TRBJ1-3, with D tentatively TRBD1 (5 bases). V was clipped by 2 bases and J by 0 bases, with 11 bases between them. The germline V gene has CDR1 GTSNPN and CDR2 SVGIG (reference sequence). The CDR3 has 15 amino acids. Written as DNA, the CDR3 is TGTGCCTGGAGTCCTGGGGCAAGCTCTGGAAACACCATATATTTT. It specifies CAWSPGASSGNTIYF.

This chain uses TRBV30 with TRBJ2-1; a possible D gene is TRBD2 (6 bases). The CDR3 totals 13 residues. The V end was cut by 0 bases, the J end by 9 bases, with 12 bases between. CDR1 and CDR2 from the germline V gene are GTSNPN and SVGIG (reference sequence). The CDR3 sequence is CAWSVPPGVEQFF. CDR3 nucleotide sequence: TGTGCCTGGAGTGTACCCCCGGGAGTTGAGCAGTTCTTC. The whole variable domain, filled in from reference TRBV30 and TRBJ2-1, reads SQTIHQWPATLVQPVGSPLSLECTVEGTSNPNLYWYRQAAGRGLQLLFYSVGIGQISSEVPQNLSASRPQDRQFILSSKKLLLSDSGFYLCAWSVPPGVEQFFGPGTRLTVL.

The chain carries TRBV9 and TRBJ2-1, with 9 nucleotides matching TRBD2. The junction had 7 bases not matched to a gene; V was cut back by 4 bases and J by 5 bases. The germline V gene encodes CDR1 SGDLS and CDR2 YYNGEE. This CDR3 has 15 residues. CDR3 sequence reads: CASSLTSGKNNEQFF. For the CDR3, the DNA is TGTGCCAGCAGCCTGACTAGCGGAAAAAACAATGAGCAGTTCTTC.

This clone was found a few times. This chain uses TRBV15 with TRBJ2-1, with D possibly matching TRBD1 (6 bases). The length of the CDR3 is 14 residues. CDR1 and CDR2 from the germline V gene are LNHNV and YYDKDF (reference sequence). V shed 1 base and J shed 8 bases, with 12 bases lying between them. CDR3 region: CATSRVQGWDEQFF. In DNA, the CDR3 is TGTGCCACCAGCAGAGTACAGGGTTGGGATGAGCAGTTCTTC.

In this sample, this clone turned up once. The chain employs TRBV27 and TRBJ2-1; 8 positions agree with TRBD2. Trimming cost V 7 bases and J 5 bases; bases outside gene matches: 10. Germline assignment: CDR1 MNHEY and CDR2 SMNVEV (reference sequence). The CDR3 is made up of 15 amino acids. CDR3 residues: CASTSVVAGNNEQFF. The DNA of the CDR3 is TGTGCCAGCACGTCGGTGGTAGCGGGGAACAATGAGCAGTTCTTC.

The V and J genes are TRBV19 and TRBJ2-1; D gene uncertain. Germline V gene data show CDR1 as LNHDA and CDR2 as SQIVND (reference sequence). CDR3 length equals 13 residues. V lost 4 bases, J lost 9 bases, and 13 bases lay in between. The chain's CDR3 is CASSTQEGTEQFF. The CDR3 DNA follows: TGTGCCAGTAGTACCCAGGAAGGTACTGAGCAGTTCTTC.

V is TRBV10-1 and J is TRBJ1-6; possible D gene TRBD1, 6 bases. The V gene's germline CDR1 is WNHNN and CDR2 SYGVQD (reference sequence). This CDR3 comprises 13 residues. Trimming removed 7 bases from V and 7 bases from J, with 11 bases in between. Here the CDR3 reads CASKRDNNSPLHF. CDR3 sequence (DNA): TGCGCCAGCAAACGGGACAACAATTCACCCCTCCACTTT.

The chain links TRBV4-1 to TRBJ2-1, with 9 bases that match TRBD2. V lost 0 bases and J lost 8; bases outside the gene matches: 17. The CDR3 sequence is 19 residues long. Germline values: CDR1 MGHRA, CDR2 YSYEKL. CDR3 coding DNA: TGCGCCAGCAGCCAAGAACGCGGCGGTGCGGGAGGGCCGTATGATGAGCAGTTCTTC. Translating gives CASSQERGGAGGPYDEQFF.

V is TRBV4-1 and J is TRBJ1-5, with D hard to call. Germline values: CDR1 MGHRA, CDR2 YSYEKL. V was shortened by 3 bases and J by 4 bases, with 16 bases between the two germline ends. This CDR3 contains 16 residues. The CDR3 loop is CASSHQTGTRNQPQHF. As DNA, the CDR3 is TGCGCCAGCAGCCACCAAACGGGTACTAGGAATCAGCCCCAGCATTTT.

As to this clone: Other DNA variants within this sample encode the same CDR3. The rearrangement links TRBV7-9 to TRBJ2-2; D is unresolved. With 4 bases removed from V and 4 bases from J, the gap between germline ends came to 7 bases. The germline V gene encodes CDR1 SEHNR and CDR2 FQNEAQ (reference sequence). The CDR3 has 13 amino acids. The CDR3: CASSSGGTGELFF. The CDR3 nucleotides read TGTGCCAGCAGCTCCGGCGGCACCGGGGAGCTGTTTTTT.